This paragraph reports one T cell receptor (beta chain). The data stem from a study of blood T cell repertoires in COVID-19. Study details: The United States, Italy and Spain provided the acute and convalescent COVID-19 samples. In each case, the material was cDNA or gDNA derived from T cells, B-cell-depleted T cells, or PBMCs.

CDR3 length: 17 residues. Germline V lookup: CDR1 SGDLS, CDR2 YYNGEE. Trimming removed 3 bases from V and 0 bases from J, with 13 bases in between. In the authors' workflow: Amplifying reference gene primers gave estimates of nucleated cell counts. The data were produced by immunoSEQ multiplex PCR, yet TCRdb's version contains in-frame clones alone and is incomplete. Clone size and V and J calls were adopted from that table, with D and trimming inferred from the DNA. The sample contains around 190,000 clones, 76% of which appear only once. This TCR came from a woman aged 50 to 65 with active or convalescent COVID-19. The rearrangement joins TRBV9 to TRBJ2-6; possibly TRBD1 for D (7 bases). Sequences were obtained from peripheral blood. DNA for the CDR3: TGTGCCAGCAGCGGAGCAGGGGGGTCCTCTGGGGCCAACGTCCTGACTTTC. Encoded protein: CASSGAGGSSGANVLTF. Looking up the rest from reference TRBV9 and TRBJ2-6 gives the full variable domain: DSGVTQTPKHLITATGQRVTLRCSPRSGDLSVYWYQQSLDQGLQFLIQYYNGEERAKGNILERFSAQQFPDLHSELNLSSLELGDSALYFCASSGAGGSSGANVLTFGAGSRLTVL.